Each of the 11 T cell receptor beta chains below was sequenced from the same sample in a study of response to subunit inactivated influenza vaccine. In TCRdb, the RT-PCR reads were re-called with MiXCR into one record per CDR3 protein. The sample lists more than 600,000 distinct CDR3 sequences; 15% to 20% were seen once. Specimen: PBMCs from blood, collected less than 6 days after vaccination. These receptor sequences come from a man aged 50 to 60 who received an inactivated influenza vaccine.

V is TRBV20-1 and J is TRBJ2-7, with D perhaps TRBD2 (5 bases). Germline V gene sequence: CDR1 DFQATT, CDR2 SNEGSKA (reference sequence). CDR3 size: 14 residues. Trimming removed 5 bases from V and 2 bases from J, with 16 bases in between. The DNA of the CDR3 is TGCAGTGCTGGCTCCATGGCGCGGGCCTACGAGCAGTACTTC. Amino acid sequence: CSAGSMARAYEQYF.

This clonotype was found many times. The V call is TRBV5-6, the J call TRBJ1-2; D is perhaps TRBD1 (5 bases). The CDR3 is 13 amino acids. The V end was cut by 7 bases, the J end by 4 bases, with 14 bases between. CDR1 and CDR2 from the germline V gene are SGHDT and YYEEEE. The CDR3 protein is CASRGRAGYGYTF. As DNA, the CDR3 is TGTGCCAGCCGGGGGAGGGCCGGCTATGGCTACACCTTC.

The V and J genes are TRBV5-1 and TRBJ2-3, with TRBD2 as a possible D gene (7 bases). Germline CDR1 and CDR2: SGHRS and YFSETQ. This CDR3 spans 15 amino acids. V lost 6 bases to trimming and J lost 2 bases, with 16 bases between them. The CDR3 loop reads CASTVAGADTDTQYF. The CDR3, as DNA: TGCGCCAGCACCGTCGCGGGGGCTGACACAGATACGCAGTATTTT.

V gene TRBV6-5 combines with J gene TRBJ2-1; D not certain. Germline CDR1 reads MNHEY; CDR2 reads SVGAGI. The CDR3 has 14 amino acids. V lost 2 bases and J lost 7, with 12 bases in between. Here the CDR3 DNA reads TGTGCCAGCAGTTACGTGACCGAAACGAATGAGCAGTTCTTC. Translated, it gives CASSYVTETNEQFF.

The chain is built from TRBV6-2 or TRBV6-3 and TRBJ2-1; TRBD2 matches 14 bases. Germline trimming cut 6 bases from V and 5 bases from J; bases unmatched to any gene: 15. The germline V gene encodes CDR1 MNHEY and CDR2 SVGEGT. The CDR3 totals 19 residues. For the CDR3, the DNA is TGTGCCAGCAGCCGACCGGGACTAGCGGGGGACCCCCTTCACAATGAGCAGTTCTTC. It encodes CASSRPGLAGDPLHNEQFF.

CDR3 nucleotide sequence: TGTGCCAGCAGTTTAACGGCAGGGGCGGCTTACGAGCAGTACTTC. This codes for CASSLTAGAAYEQYF. The chain couples TRBV27 to TRBJ2-7, with D perhaps matching TRBD1 (6 bases). CDR3 size: 15 residues. Germline-derived CDR1 and CDR2 are MNHEY and SMNVEV (reference sequence). Trimming stripped 2 bases from V and 4 bases from J, with 15 bases between.

This chain joins TRBV2 and TRBJ2-7; D uncertain. Germline V gene lookup returns CDR1 SNHLY and CDR2 FYNNEI. The CDR3 sequence is 11 residues long. V lost 7 bases to trimming and J lost 1 base, with 5 bases between them. CDR3 sequence: CASKQSYEQYF. The DNA for the CDR3 is TGTGCCAGCAAGCAGTCCTACGAGCAGTACTTC.

The rearrangement links TRBV6-2 or TRBV6-3 to TRBJ1-6; 11 bases fit TRBD1. Germline V CDR1 and CDR2: MNHEY, SVGEGT. V lost 5 bases and J lost 9; bases outside the gene matches: 9. This CDR3 has 16 amino acids. The CDR3 here is CASSTRTGGAGSPLHF. CDR3 nucleotide sequence: TGTGCCAGCAGTACCCGGACAGGGGGCGCGGGTTCACCCCTCCACTTT.

The V call is TRBV5-1, the J call TRBJ2-7, with 7 bases fitting TRBD1. The CDR3 is 15 residues long. Germline lookup yields CDR1 SGHRS and CDR2 YFSETQ. V shed 4 bases, J shed 1 base, and the junction held 8 bases outside the gene matches. CDR3 in DNA: TGCGCCAGCAGCGCTGGATGGACAGGATCCTACGAGCAGTACTTC. Translated: CASSAGWTGSYEQYF.

V is TRBV6-2 or TRBV6-3 and J is TRBJ2-2; D uncertain. The CDR3 loop spans 14 amino acids. CDR1 and CDR2 from the germline V gene are MNHEY and SVGEGT. V was cut by 8 bases and J by 1 base, with 11 bases left in between. The chain's CDR3 is CASSQPMNTGELFF. The CDR3 nucleotides are TGTGCCAGCTCACAGCCGATGAACACCGGGGAGCTGTTTTTT.

The V and J genes are TRBV12-3 or TRBV12-4 and TRBJ2-3, with D perhaps matching TRBD1 (5 bases). The CDR3 is made up of 15 amino acids. Deletions cut 6 bases from V and 4 bases from J, with 17 bases between. The chain's CDR3 is CASSPPREGADTQYF. DNA of the CDR3: TGTGCCAGCAGCCCCCCCAGGGAAGGCGCAGATACGCAGTATTTT.